Shown below are 30 T cell receptor beta chains from a single sample sequenced in a study of metastatic and nonmetastatic thyroid tumors. The entire patient cohort was treatment-naive prior to thyroid surgery. TCRdb re-clonotyped the PCR reads via MiXCR. The sample has roughly 15,000 clones; about 35% are singletons. Material: tumor tissue. The receptors originated from a female donor with papillary thyroid cancer or a benign thyroid nodule (not recorded which). Some clones in this sample may be carry-over from other donors' samples.

Only a few counts were recorded for this clone. The chain uses TRBV5-1 and TRBJ1-2; D not certain. The germline V and J ends were trimmed by 3 bases and 2 bases, with 8 bases remaining between them. Germline-derived CDR1 and CDR2 are SGHRS and YFSETQ. The CDR3 is 13 residues long. The CDR3 loop reads CASSSDGNYGYTF. The CDR3, as DNA: TGCGCCAGCAGCTCCGATGGGAACTATGGCTACACCTTC.

This chain joins TRBV20-1 and TRBJ1-1; a possible D gene is TRBD1 (6 bases). The germline gives CDR1 DFQATT, CDR2 SNEGSKA (reference sequence). Trimming pared 5 bases from V and 7 bases from J, leaving 29 bases between. The CDR3 is 17 residues long. DNA for the CDR3: TGCAGTGCTGGATCCCGTCAGGGGAGGTTATCGGAAGGTGAAGCTTTCTTT. This sequence encodes CSAGSRQGRLSEGEAFF.

The chain joins TRBV30 to TRBJ2-1; 7 nucleotides align to TRBD2. CDR3 length: 17 residues. Germline V gene lookup returns CDR1 GTSNPN and CDR2 SVGIG (reference sequence). V was clipped by 0 bases and J by 4 bases; unmatched bases: 12. For the CDR3, the DNA is TGTGCCTGGAGTGTAGCGGGGAATCAACTTATGTACAATGAGCAGTTCTTC. Protein: CAWSVAGNQLMYNEQFF.

The V call is TRBV4-1, the J call TRBJ2-7; D possibly uses TRBD1 or TRBD2 (6 bases each). The CDR3 has 13 amino acids. Per germline, CDR1 MGHRA and CDR2 YSYEKL. Trimming took off 4 bases at V and 5 bases at J, with 12 bases between the two ends. The CDR3 region is CASSPKGGNEQYF. The DNA for the CDR3 is TGCGCCAGCAGCCCAAAGGGGGGAAACGAGCAGTACTTC.

In regard to this clone: Sequence at one end of the junction differs from germline and may be a read error. V and J are TRBV7-8 and TRBJ1-1; D is uncertain. This CDR3 region has 13 residues. Germline V gene data show CDR1 as SGHVS and CDR2 as FQNEAQ. CDR3 sequence: CASSNSSITVAFF. DNA of the CDR3: TGTGCCAGCAGCAACTCATCGATCACTGTAGCTTTCTTT.

Only a few counts were recorded for this clone. The chain links TRBV6-1 to TRBJ2-3; D gene unclear. There are 13 residues in the CDR3. Per the germline V gene, CDR1 is MNHNS and CDR2 is SASEGT. The V gene lost 4 bases and the J gene lost 6 bases, with 11 bases spanning the gap. This CDR3 reads CASSAPGMDTQYF. CDR3 DNA: TGTGCCAGCAGTGCCCCCGGAATGGATACGCAGTATTTT.

This clone is classed as medium-sized. The genes are TRBV20-1 and TRBJ2-3; 9 positions agree with TRBD2. Germline CDR1 reads DFQATT; CDR2 reads SNEGSKA (reference sequence). The V gene end was trimmed by 3 bases and the J gene end by 1 base; junction bases not matched to a gene: 8. This CDR3 is built from 16 residues. CDR3 DNA sequence: TGCAGTGCTAGTGACGCGGGGGGGCTCGGCACAGATACGCAGTATTTT. Its protein product is CSASDAGGLGTDTQYF.

CDR3: CASNKPGLIYEQYF. The CDR3 coding sequence is TGTGCCAGCAACAAACCGGGACTGATCTACGAGCAGTACTTC. This sequence joins TRBV5-8 and TRBJ2-7; D perhaps matches TRBD2 (6 bases). The CDR3 loop spans 14 amino acids. Germline lookup yields CDR1 SGHTS and CDR2 YDEGEE. Trimming took 6 bases from V and 3 from J, leaving 16 bases between them.

The chain combines TRBV7-8 with TRBJ2-1; D gene unclear. Trimming stripped 0 bases from V and 5 bases from J, with 5 bases between. CDR1 and CDR2 from the germline V gene are SGHVS and FQNEAQ. The length of the CDR3 is 13 residues. The CDR3 region is CASSLAQDNEQFF. CDR3 nucleotides: TGTGCCAGCAGCTTAGCGCAGGACAATGAGCAGTTCTTC.

This clone is medium-sized (0.01 to 0.1%). The genes are TRBV7-9 and TRBJ1-1; no definite D call. The CDR3 length is 14 residues. Germline CDR1 and CDR2: SEHNR and FQNEAQ (reference sequence). The V end lost 6 bases, the J end lost 1 base, and 12 bases lay between the germline ends. The DNA for the CDR3 is TGTGCCAGCAGACCCGAAACAAGGAACACTGAAGCTTTCTTT. As protein: CASRPETRNTEAFF.

Here the CDR3 DNA reads TGCGCCAGCACCGTTGGGACTAGCGGGGGCTACGAGCAGTACTTC. Protein product: CASTVGTSGGYEQYF. This chain uses TRBV5-1 with TRBJ2-7; 14 nucleotides align to TRBD2. The CDR3 is 15 amino acids. The junction had 5 bases not matched to a gene; V was cut back by 6 bases and J by 3 bases. CDR1 and CDR2 from the germline V gene are SGHRS and YFSETQ.

The chain uses TRBV20-1 and TRBJ2-7; maybe TRBD2 (5 bases). The CDR3 is 13 amino acids. The ends were cut back, 3 bases at V and 3 bases at J, with 12 bases in the middle. CDR1 is DFQATT, CDR2 SNEGSKA, per germline (reference sequence). This CDR3 is CSASDLAGYEQYF. CDR3 DNA: TGCAGTGCTAGTGACCTAGCTGGCTACGAGCAGTACTTC.

This clone ranks as medium-sized. V and J are TRBV5-1 and TRBJ2-3; D possibly corresponds to TRBD1 (5 bases). Germline V lookup: CDR1 SGHRS, CDR2 YFSETQ. This CDR3 spans 15 amino acids. The V gene lost 0 bases and the J gene lost 0 bases, with 8 bases spanning the gap. CDR3 region: CASSLDRFSTDTQYF. DNA of the CDR3: TGCGCCAGCAGCTTGGACAGGTTTAGCACAGATACGCAGTATTTT.

This clone was found many times. The rearrangement uses TRBV7-6 and TRBJ1-2; 8 bases map to TRBD1. The CDR3 consists of 13 residues. Germline-derived CDR1 and CDR2 are SGHVS and FNYEAQ. The J segment lost 7 bases and the V segment lost 4 bases, leaving 5 bases of the junction unmatched. CDR3 residues: CASSSSGGAGYTF. The CDR3, as DNA: TGTGCCAGCAGCTCTTCAGGGGGCGCTGGCTACACCTTC.

The table lists this clone with a count of one. The J gene is TRBJ1-6, the V gene TRBV20-1; the match to TRBD1 covers 7 bases. Trimming removed 3 bases from V and 5 bases from J; junction bases left unmatched: 7. The CDR3 covers 15 residues. Germline V CDR1 and CDR2: DFQATT, SNEGSKA (reference sequence). CDR3 sequence reads: CSASNRQGNNSPLHF. CDR3 nucleotides: TGCAGTGCTAGTAACCGACAGGGAAATAATTCACCCCTCCACTTT.

This clone was counted many times. V usage is TRBV12-3 or TRBV12-4 and J usage is TRBJ1-1, with TRBD1 matching 8 bases. The CDR3 runs 14 residues. V lost 6 bases and J lost 2; bases outside the gene matches: 5. The CDR3 loop is CASRTTGGNTEAFF. CDR3 DNA sequence: TGTGCCAGCAGAACTACAGGGGGTAACACTGAAGCTTTCTTT.

This clone is a singleton in its sample. V is TRBV11-3 and J is TRBJ2-1; no clear D gene. The V end lost 3 bases, the J end lost 7 bases, and 10 bases lay between the germline ends. Germline V lookup: CDR1 SGHNT, CDR2 YENEEA. This CDR3 region has 13 residues. CDR3 sequence: CASSFYTGNEQFF. As DNA, the CDR3 is TGTGCCAGCAGCTTCTACACTGGAAATGAGCAGTTCTTC.

The chain carries TRBV3-1 and TRBJ1-2; 9 bases fit TRBD1. CDR3 size: 15 residues. Trimming took 3 bases from V and 8 from J; bases not matched to a gene: 10. The germline V gene has CDR1 LGHDT and CDR2 YNNKEL (reference sequence). CDR3 in amino acids: CASSQKNRGHGGYTF. DNA for the CDR3: TGTGCCAGCAGCCAGAAAAACAGGGGGCACGGCGGCTACACCTTC.

This clone has ten or more counts. The V and J genes are TRBV25-1 and TRBJ2-7; D assignment may be TRBD1 or TRBD2 (5 bases each). Trimming took 3 bases from V and 5 from J, leaving 20 bases between them. From germline, CDR1 is MGHDK and CDR2 SYGVNS. The CDR3 sequence is 16 residues long. The CDR3 sequence is CASSDPGPGGSHEQYF. The CDR3 DNA follows: TGTGCCAGCAGTGACCCGGGACCTGGGGGTTCCCACGAGCAGTACTTC.

The rearrangement links TRBV28 to TRBJ2-7, with TRBD2 matching over 11 bases. Germline V gene data show CDR1 as MDHEN and CDR2 as SYDVKM. The CDR3 contains 15 residues. V gave up 8 bases and J gave up 4 bases; unmatched junction bases: 10. The CDR3 here is CASQGYLAGGYEQYF. CDR3 coding DNA: TGTGCCAGCCAAGGGTATCTAGCGGGAGGTTACGAGCAGTACTTC.

J is TRBJ1-6 and V is TRBV11-2; TRBD1 agrees at 10 bases. The CDR3 has 18 residues. V lost 4 bases, J lost 6 bases, and 12 bases stayed unmatched. From germline, CDR1 is SGHAT and CDR2 FQNNGV. The DNA for the CDR3 is TGTGCCAGCAGCTCTCGCCCCCAGGGACAGGGGAGTAATTCACCCCTCCACTTT. Amino acid sequence: CASSSRPQGQGSNSPLHF.

Here the CDR3 DNA reads TGCGCCAGCAGACCGCGATGGGACACTCGGGAGCAGTACTTC. This gives the protein CASRPRWDTREQYF. The rearrangement links TRBV5-1 to TRBJ2-7, with D tentatively TRBD1 (6 bases). Between the trimmed V and J ends, which lost 5 bases and 7 bases, there was a span of 19 bases. Germline V gene lookup returns CDR1 SGHRS and CDR2 YFSETQ. The CDR3 totals 14 residues.

This clone was seen at least ten times. The gene calls are TRBV3-1 and TRBJ1-2, with D maybe TRBD1 (6 bases). The length of the CDR3 is 14 residues. Per the germline V gene, CDR1 is LGHDT and CDR2 is YNNKEL (reference sequence). V gave up 1 base and J gave up 7 bases, with 13 bases separating them. This CDR3 is CASSQGAGAGGYTF. The DNA of the CDR3 is TGTGCCAGCAGCCAAGGCGCGGGGGCTGGTGGCTACACCTTC.

This clone was seen repeatedly, ten times or more. The V call is TRBV20-1, the J call TRBJ2-1; 11 bases line up with TRBD1. With 5 bases clipped from V and 4 bases from J, the junction kept 7 bases outside the gene matches. This CDR3 is 15 amino acids long. Per the germline V gene, CDR1 is DFQATT and CDR2 is SNEGSKA (reference sequence). The CDR3 spells CSAAGTGGKYNEQFF. CDR3 bases: TGCAGTGCTGCCGGGACAGGGGGAAAATACAATGAGCAGTTCTTC.

This clone was seen ten or more times. The chain couples TRBV20-1 to TRBJ1-2; D gene unclear. Trimming left V 3 bases short and J 2 bases short, with 7 bases between. Germline V gene data show CDR1 as DFQATT and CDR2 as SNEGSKA (reference sequence). The CDR3 has 12 residues. CDR3 loop: CSASSGNYGYTF. The DNA for the CDR3 is TGCAGTGCTAGTTCCGGGAACTATGGCTACACCTTC.

V usage is TRBV6-1 and J usage is TRBJ1-1; no clear D. The CDR3 has 15 amino acids. Deletions cut 7 bases from V and 10 bases from J, with 25 bases between. The V gene's germline CDR1 is MNHNS and CDR2 SASEGT. This CDR3 reads CASKLENFGQRRAFF. Written as DNA, the CDR3 is TGTGCCAGCAAACTTGAAAACTTCGGCCAGAGGAGAGCTTTCTTT.

The rearrangement links TRBV3-1 to TRBJ2-7; 13 bases align to TRBD2. Germline trimming cut 1 base from V and 6 bases from J; bases unmatched to any gene: 12. Germline CDR1 LGHDT, CDR2 YNNKEL (reference sequence). The CDR3 spans 18 residues. The DNA for the CDR3 is TGTGCCAGCAGCCAAGGCCCCGACTGGACTAGCGGGAGAGCCGAGCAGTACTTC. Its protein is CASSQGPDWTSGRAEQYF.

Comment on this clone: Other DNA variants within this sample encode the same CDR3. The chain is built from TRBV7-2 and TRBJ2-7; 13 positions match TRBD2. This CDR3 is 15 amino acids long. V shed 5 bases, J shed 2 bases, and the junction held 3 bases outside the gene matches. Germline V gene data show CDR1 as SGHTA and CDR2 as FQGNSA. The CDR3 DNA is TGTGCCAGCAGCCCCGGACTAGCGGGGGCCTACGAGCAGTACTTC. This translates into CASSPGLAGAYEQYF.

The chain is built from TRBV11-2 and TRBJ2-7; TRBD1 matches 10 bases. This CDR3 is built from 15 residues. CDR1 and CDR2 from the germline V gene are SGHAT and FQNNGV. The V and J ends lost 5 bases and 2 bases, in that order; junction bases with no gene match: 6. CDR3 loop: CASSDTGTGAYEQYF. The CDR3 DNA is TGTGCCAGCAGCGATACCGGGACAGGGGCCTACGAGCAGTACTTC. Filled out from reference TRBV11-2 and TRBJ2-7, the complete variable domain reads EAGVAQSPRYKIIEKRQSVAFWCNPISGHATLYWYQQILGQGPKLLIQFQNNGVVDDSQLPKDRFSAERLKGVDSTLKIQPAKLEDSAVYLCASSDTGTGAYEQYFGPGTRLTVT.

DNA for the CDR3: TGCGCCAGCAGCCAGAATATGGTCTACACCTTC. Its protein is CASSQNMVYTF. The V gene is TRBV5-1, the J gene TRBJ1-2; unclear D gene. This CDR3 contains 11 residues. Trimming removed 4 bases from V and 10 bases from J, with 11 bases in between. Germline-derived CDR1 and CDR2 are SGHRS and YFSETQ.